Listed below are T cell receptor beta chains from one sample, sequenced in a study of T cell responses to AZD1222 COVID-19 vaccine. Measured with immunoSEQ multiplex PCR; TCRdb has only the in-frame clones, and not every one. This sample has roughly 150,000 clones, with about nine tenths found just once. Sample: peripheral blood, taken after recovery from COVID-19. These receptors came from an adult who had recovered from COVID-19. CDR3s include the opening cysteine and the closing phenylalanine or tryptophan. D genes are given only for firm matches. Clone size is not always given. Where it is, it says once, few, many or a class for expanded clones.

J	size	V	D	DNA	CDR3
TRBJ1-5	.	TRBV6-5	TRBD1	TGTGCCAGCAGTCGGACAGGGGAATATCAGCCCCAGCATTTT	CASSRTGEYQPQHF
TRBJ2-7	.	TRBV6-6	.	TGTGCCAGCAGTTACTCCACGGTAATGGTCGAGCAGTACTTC	CASSYSTVMVEQYF
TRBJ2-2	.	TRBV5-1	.	TGCGCCAGCAGCTCAGGTTACACCGGGGAGCTGTTTTTT	CASSSGYTGELFF
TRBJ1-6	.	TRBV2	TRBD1	TGTGCCAGTGGTTGGGACAGGGTTGGTAATTCACCCCTCCACTTT	CASGWDRVGNSPLHF
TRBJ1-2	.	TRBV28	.	TGTGCCAGCAGTTTTAGGGGCTCCTGGGTCGGCTACACCTTC	CASSFRGSWVGYTF
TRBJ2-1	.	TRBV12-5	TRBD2	TGTGCTAGTGGTCAAGCTAGCGGGAGAAATGAGCAGTTCTTC	CASGQASGRNEQFF
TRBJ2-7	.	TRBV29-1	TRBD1	TGCAGCGCCCTCGGGGACAGGGTTTTCTTC	CSALGDRVFF
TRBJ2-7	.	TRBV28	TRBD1	TGTGCCAGCAGCCCCCCCGACCTGACAGGGTCCCACGAGCAGTACTTC	CASSPPDLTGSHEQYF
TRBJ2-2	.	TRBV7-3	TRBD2	TGTGCCAGCAGCTTGGGGACTAGCGGGAACACCGGGGAGCTGTTTTTT	CASSLGTSGNTGELFF
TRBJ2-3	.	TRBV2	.	TGTGCCAGCATAAGCACAGATACGCAGTATTTT	CASISTDTQYF
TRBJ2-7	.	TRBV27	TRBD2	TGTGCCAGCAGTTTAGAGCGGGAATCCTACGAGCAGTACTTC	CASSLERESYEQYF
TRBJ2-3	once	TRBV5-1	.	TGCGCCAGCAGCTTGGAGGTGGGTGATACGCAGTATTTT	CASSLEVGDTQYF
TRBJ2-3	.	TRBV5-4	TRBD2	TGTGCCAGCAGCTCCGGGACTAGCGGCCCAGATACGCAGTATTTT	CASSSGTSGPDTQYF
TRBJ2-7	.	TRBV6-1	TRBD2	TGTGCCAGCAGTGAAAGTGTCGGGACGGGGGGGCACGAGCAGTACTTC	CASSESVGTGGHEQYF
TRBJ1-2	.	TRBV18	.	TGTGCCAGCTCACCAGGGGGGACTACGAACTATGGCTACACCTTC	CASSPGGTTNYGYTF